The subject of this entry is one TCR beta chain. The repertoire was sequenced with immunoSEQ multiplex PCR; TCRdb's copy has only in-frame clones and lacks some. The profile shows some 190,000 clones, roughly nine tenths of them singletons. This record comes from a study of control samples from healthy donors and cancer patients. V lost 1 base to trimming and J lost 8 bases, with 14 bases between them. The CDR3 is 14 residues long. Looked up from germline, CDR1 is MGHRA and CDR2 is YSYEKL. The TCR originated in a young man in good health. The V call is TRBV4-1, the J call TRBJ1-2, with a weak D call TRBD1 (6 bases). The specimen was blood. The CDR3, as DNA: TGCGCCAGCAGCCAAGGGGGGGCAAGTTGGGGCTACACCTTC. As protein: CASSQGGASWGYTF.